The 5 T cell receptor beta chains below come from one sample, sequenced in a study of prognosis after radiotherapy for stage I lung cancer. TCR beta CDR3 amplification from genomic DNA was performed by two-round multiplex PCR. Specific primers for each TRBV and TRBJ gene were what first-round PCR used. From the multiplex PCR reads, TCRdb called clonotypes with MiXCR, one entry per CDR3 protein. Seen here are over 50,000 distinct CDR3 sequences, less than 35% observed once, and the top ten hold 8% to 10%. Sequencing used PBMCs, obtained before or after stereotactic body radiation therapy (not recorded which). The receptor source for this set is a donor at least 50 years old with non-small cell lung cancer.

The rearrangement joins TRBV5-1 to TRBJ2-5; 8 bases are a match to TRBD2. The germline gives CDR1 SGHRS, CDR2 YFSETQ. The CDR3 spans 14 residues. V lost 6 bases to trimming and J lost 4 bases; unmatched junction nucleotides: 8. CDR3 DNA: TGCGCCAGCAAGAGCGGGAGCGGTATAGAGACCCAGTACTTC. It is translated as CASKSGSGIETQYF.

Remarks on this clonotype: This sequence is one base from a far larger clone and is likely a read error. V and J are TRBV7-9 and TRBJ1-2; D remains unclear. Trimming removed 5 bases from V and 6 bases from J, with 19 bases in between. This CDR3 comprises 15 residues. Germline V CDR1 and CDR2: SEHNR, FQNEAQ (reference sequence). The CDR3 nucleotides read TGTGCCAGCAGCCTAAGGAGTACAACCGGTCATGGCTACACCTTC. Its protein product is CASSLRSTTGHGYTF.

This clonotype was seen repeatedly, ten times or more. The gene calls are TRBV7-2 and TRBJ1-4, with D maybe TRBD1 (6 bases). The ends were cut back, 3 bases at V and 7 bases at J, with 12 bases in the middle. The CDR3 consists of 14 residues. CDR1 and CDR2 from the germline V gene are SGHTA and FQGNSA. CDR3 region: CASSFYRESEKLFF. In DNA form, the CDR3 reads TGTGCCAGCAGCTTTTACAGGGAAAGTGAAAAACTGTTTTTT.

This clonotype was recorded many times. This chain uses TRBV5-1 with TRBJ2-5, with TRBD2 identical over 8 bases. The CDR3 runs 14 residues. Germline assignment: CDR1 SGHRS and CDR2 YFSETQ. J gave up 10 bases and V 2 bases, and 10 bases lay outside the gene matches. This CDR3 is CASSFAGSGGGQYF. For the CDR3, the DNA is TGCGCCAGCAGCTTCGCGGGGTCCGGGGGGGGCCAGTACTTC.

The CDR3 sequence: CSVVDRLGGEKLFF. The CDR3 nucleotides are TGCAGCGTGGTCGACAGGTTAGGAGGTGAAAAACTGTTTTTT. The genes are TRBV29-1 and TRBJ1-4; perhaps TRBD1 as D (6 bases). Germline V lookup: CDR1 SQVTM, CDR2 ANQGSEA. The CDR3 covers 14 residues. V was clipped by 6 bases and J by 7 bases, with 18 bases between them.